These T cell receptor beta chains were read from a single sample in a study of blood T cells in healthy people across ages. MiXCR was run by TCRdb on the 5' RACE reads, yielding one entry per CDR3 protein. The sample lists more than 700,000 distinct CDR3 sequences, about 47% occurring once. Sequenced sample: blood. Receptor source: a man older than 75 in good health. Each CDR3 is given with its conserved first and last residue. Fields, in order: CDR3 DNA, CDR3 protein, clone size, V gene, D gene, J gene. D genes are given only for firm matches. Clone size is shown for a subset of rows, as once, few, many or a class of expanded clone.

CDR3 DNA: TGCAGTGCTGAAATGCCTCAGGATACGCAGTATTTT
CDR3 protein: CSAEMPQDTQYF
clone size: few
V gene: TRBV20-1
D gene: -
J gene: TRBJ2-3

CDR3 DNA: TGCAGCGCCCCCGTGTATCTGACCCAGTACTTC
CDR3 protein: CSAPVYLTQYF
clone size: once
V gene: TRBV29-1
D gene: -
J gene: TRBJ2-5

CDR3 DNA: TGCGCCAGCAGCCCACTTACCGGGGATGAGCAGTTCTTC
CDR3 protein: CASSPLTGDEQFF
clone size: few
V gene: TRBV5-1
D gene: -
J gene: TRBJ2-1

CDR3 DNA: TGTGCCAGCAGGCCTGGGACAGGGGGTAGTGAAAAACTGTTTTTT
CDR3 protein: CASRPGTGGSEKLFF
clone size: once
V gene: TRBV12-3/TRBV12-4
D gene: TRBD1
J gene: TRBJ1-4

CDR3 DNA: TGTGCCGGCAGCCCCGGACGAGGCGCTACTGAGCAGTACTTC
CDR3 protein: CAGSPGRGATEQYF
clone size: -
V gene: TRBV6-5
D gene: -
J gene: TRBJ2-5

CDR3 DNA: TGTGCCACCAACAGAGATCCAGGGGGCACCACAGATACGCAGTATTTT
CDR3 protein: CATNRDPGGTTDTQYF
clone size: -
V gene: TRBV15
D gene: TRBD1
J gene: TRBJ2-3

CDR3 DNA: TGTGCCAGCAGCTTAGAGGGGGGCCGAAATGAGCAGTTCTTC
CDR3 protein: CASSLEGGRNEQFF
clone size: -
V gene: TRBV13
D gene: -
J gene: TRBJ2-1

CDR3 DNA: TGTGCCAGCAGCCGCAACTCGGGCAATGAGCAGTTCTTC
CDR3 protein: CASSRNSGNEQFF
clone size: few
V gene: TRBV14
D gene: -
J gene: TRBJ2-1

CDR3 DNA: TGCAGCGTTGACGCGGCGTCCGGGGCCAACGTCCTGACTTTC
CDR3 protein: CSVDAASGANVLTF
clone size: few
V gene: TRBV29-1
D gene: -
J gene: TRBJ2-6

CDR3 DNA: TGTGCCAGCGGCCAAGATGCGGTAACGGGGACCCAGTACTTC
CDR3 protein: CASGQDAVTGTQYF
clone size: -
V gene: TRBV4-2
D gene: -
J gene: TRBJ2-5

CDR3 DNA: TGTGCCAGCAGTTATGTTTCCAGCGGGACAACCTCCTCCTCCGAATACGAGCAGTACTTC
CDR3 protein: CASSYVSSGTTSSSEYEQYF
clone size: -
V gene: TRBV6-5
D gene: -
J gene: TRBJ2-7

CDR3 DNA: TGTGCCAACAGCCTGGAAGCAAATACCCAGTACTTC
CDR3 protein: CANSLEANTQYF
clone size: -
V gene: TRBV7-9
D gene: -
J gene: TRBJ2-5

CDR3 DNA: TGTGCCAGCAGTCCGGGACTCCACACAGATACGCAGTATTTT
CDR3 protein: CASSPGLHTDTQYF
clone size: -
V gene: TRBV27
D gene: -
J gene: TRBJ2-3

CDR3 DNA: TGTGCCAGCAGTGAATATTTGGGGACCACGAGTGAGCAGTACTTC
CDR3 protein: CASSEYLGTTSEQYF
clone size: -
V gene: TRBV25-1
D gene: -
J gene: TRBJ2-5

CDR3 DNA: TGCAGTGCTAGAGATCAGAATCAGCCCCAGCATTTT
CDR3 protein: CSARDQNQPQHF
clone size: -
V gene: TRBV20-1
D gene: -
J gene: TRBJ1-5